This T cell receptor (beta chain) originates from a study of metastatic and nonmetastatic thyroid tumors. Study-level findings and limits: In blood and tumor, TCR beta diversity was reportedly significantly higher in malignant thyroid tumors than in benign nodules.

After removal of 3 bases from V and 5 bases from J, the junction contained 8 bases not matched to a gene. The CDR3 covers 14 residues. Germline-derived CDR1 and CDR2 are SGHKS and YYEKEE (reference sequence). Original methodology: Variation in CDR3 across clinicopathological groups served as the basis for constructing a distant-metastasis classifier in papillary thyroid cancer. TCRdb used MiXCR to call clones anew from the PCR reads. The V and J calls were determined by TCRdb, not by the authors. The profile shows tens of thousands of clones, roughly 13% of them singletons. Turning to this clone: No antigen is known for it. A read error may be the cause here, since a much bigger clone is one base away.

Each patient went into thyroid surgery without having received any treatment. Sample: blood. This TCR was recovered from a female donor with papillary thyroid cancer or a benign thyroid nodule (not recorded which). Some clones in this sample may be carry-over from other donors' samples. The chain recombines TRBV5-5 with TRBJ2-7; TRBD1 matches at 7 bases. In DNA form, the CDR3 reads TGTGCCAGCAGCTCCTGTACAGGGGCCCACGAGCAGTACTTC. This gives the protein CASSSCTGAHEQYF.